This T cell receptor (beta chain) was documented in a study of control samples from healthy donors and cancer patients. Clones were read by immunoSEQ multiplex PCR, and TCRdb kept only the in-frame ones, dropping some. The sample shows 100,000 to 150,000 clones, more than 70% of them seen only once. Trimming stripped 2 bases from V and 3 bases from J, with 9 bases between. The germline V gene has CDR1 SGHNT and CDR2 YENEEA. CDR3 length: 14 amino acids. This clone was picked up a small number of times. Sample: blood. The clonotype originates from a man aged 55 to 70 in good health. The rearrangement uses TRBV11-3 and TRBJ2-3; perhaps TRBD2 as D (6 bases). The chain's CDR3 is CASSLMAGTDTQYF. The CDR3 DNA is TGTGCCAGCAGCTTAATGGCGGGGACAGATACGCAGTATTTT.